One and the same sample provided the 11 T cell receptor beta chains below, sequenced in a study of T cell responses to AZD1222 COVID-19 vaccine. The table came from immunoSEQ multiplex PCR; TCRdb's copy has only in-frame clones and leaves some out. The sample includes 130,000 or so clones, less than 95% seen only once; the top ten take roughly 7.1%. The starting material was peripheral blood, obtained 28 days after the second dose of the MenACWY control vaccine. Every receptor here comes from an adult who received the MenACWY meningococcal vaccine as a control.

This chain links TRBV10-3 with TRBJ2-1; no clear D. Trimming shortened V by 4 bases and J by 3 bases, and 10 bases separated the two germline ends. This CDR3 has 14 residues. CDR1 and CDR2 (germline): ENHRY, SYGVKD. The CDR3 nucleotides are TGTGCCATCAGTGGGGCCTCGGGCTACAATGAGCAGTTCTTC. Protein sequence: CAISGASGYNEQFF.

This clone came up once. V and J are TRBV15 and TRBJ2-5, with 10 bases identical to TRBD1. Germline trimming cut 0 bases from V and 5 bases from J; bases unmatched to any gene: 6. The V gene's germline CDR1 is LNHNV and CDR2 YYDKDF (reference sequence). The CDR3 totals 16 residues. CDR3 nucleotides: TGTGCCACCAGCAGAGATAGGGGACAGGGGTTGGAGACCCAGTACTTC. Translating it yields CATSRDRGQGLETQYF.

The chain carries TRBV7-6 and TRBJ2-1; 8 nucleotides align to TRBD1. CDR3 size: 18 residues. The trim removed 1 base at V and 0 bases at J, leaving 8 bases unmatched. CDR1 and CDR2 (germline): SGHVS, FNYEAQ. The CDR3 nucleotides are TGTGCCAGCAGCTTAGTAGCCCGACAGGGGAGCTCCTACAATGAGCAGTTCTTC. Translating it yields CASSLVARQGSSYNEQFF.

The chain joins TRBV7-9 to TRBJ2-3, with 13 bases lining up with TRBD2. J gave up 4 bases and V 5 bases, and 12 bases lay outside the gene matches. The CDR3 is 18 amino acids. Germline CDR1 reads SEHNR; CDR2 reads FQNEAQ (reference sequence). DNA of the CDR3: TGTGCCAGCAGCCCTAGAGGACTAGCGGGAGTTCAAGCAGATACGCAGTATTTT. Amino acids: CASSPRGLAGVQADTQYF.

This sequence joins TRBV5-1 and TRBJ1-4, with 11 bases lining up with TRBD1. The CDR3 length is 15 residues. Germline CDR1 SGHRS, CDR2 YFSETQ. J lost 7 bases, V lost 5 bases, and 7 bases had no gene match. CDR3 sequence reads: CASSQEGQGAEKLFF. The CDR3 region has the DNA TGCGCCAGCAGTCAGGAAGGACAGGGGGCTGAAAAACTGTTTTTT.

This chain uses TRBV5-8 with TRBJ1-5; perhaps TRBD1 as D (6 bases). Per germline, CDR1 SGHTS and CDR2 YDEGEE. The CDR3 has 15 residues. The V end lost 2 bases, the J end lost 6 bases, and 15 bases lay between the germline ends. The CDR3 here is CASSFHQGSGQPQHF. The CDR3 region has the DNA TGTGCCAGCAGCTTCCATCAGGGGAGTGGTCAGCCCCAGCATTTT.

The CDR3 sequence: CASSLGVEREQFF. In DNA, the CDR3 is TGTGCCAGCAGCTTAGGAGTGGAACGGGAGCAGTTCTTC. V and J are TRBV7-2 and TRBJ2-1; D uncertain. Looked up from germline, CDR1 is SGHTA and CDR2 is FQGNSA. V lost 1 base and J lost 10, with 11 bases in between. The CDR3 covers 13 residues.

DNA of the CDR3: TGCGCCAGCAGCTGGACAGGGGGAGGAGAGACCCAGTACTTC. Translation: CASSWTGGGETQYF. J is TRBJ2-5 and V is TRBV5-1; 10 bases fit TRBD1. CDR3 length: 14 amino acids. V trimming: 3 bases; J trimming: 4 bases; junction bases outside the gene matches: 3. Germline V gives CDR1 SGHRS, CDR2 YFSETQ.

This chain uses TRBV9 with TRBJ2-1; D is unresolved. V lost 4 bases to trimming and J lost 0 bases, with 11 bases between them. The CDR3 covers 15 residues. Looked up from germline, CDR1 is SGDLS and CDR2 is YYNGEE. CDR3 amino acids: CASSPHYASYNEQFF. As DNA, the CDR3 is TGTGCCAGCAGCCCACACTATGCCTCCTACAATGAGCAGTTCTTC.

V usage is TRBV4-1 and J usage is TRBJ1-5, with D possibly matching TRBD1 (5 bases). Trimming pared 3 bases from V and 5 bases from J, leaving 11 bases between. CDR3 length: 14 amino acids. Germline-derived CDR1 and CDR2 are MGHRA and YSYEKL. CDR3 in DNA: TGCGCCAGCAGCCAGCATGGGGCAGATCAGCCCCAGCATTTT. Translating gives CASSQHGADQPQHF.

A note on this clone: This CDR3 is also generated by other DNA sequences in the sample. The chain joins TRBV19 to TRBJ2-2; maybe TRBD1 (6 bases). Trimming removed 5 bases from V and 4 bases from J, with 11 bases in between. Germline-derived CDR1 and CDR2 are LNHDA and SQIVND (reference sequence). The CDR3 consists of 14 residues. The DNA for the CDR3 is TGTGCCAGTAGTCGTCAGGGGACCACCGGGGAGCTGTTTTTT. This encodes CASSRQGTTGELFF.